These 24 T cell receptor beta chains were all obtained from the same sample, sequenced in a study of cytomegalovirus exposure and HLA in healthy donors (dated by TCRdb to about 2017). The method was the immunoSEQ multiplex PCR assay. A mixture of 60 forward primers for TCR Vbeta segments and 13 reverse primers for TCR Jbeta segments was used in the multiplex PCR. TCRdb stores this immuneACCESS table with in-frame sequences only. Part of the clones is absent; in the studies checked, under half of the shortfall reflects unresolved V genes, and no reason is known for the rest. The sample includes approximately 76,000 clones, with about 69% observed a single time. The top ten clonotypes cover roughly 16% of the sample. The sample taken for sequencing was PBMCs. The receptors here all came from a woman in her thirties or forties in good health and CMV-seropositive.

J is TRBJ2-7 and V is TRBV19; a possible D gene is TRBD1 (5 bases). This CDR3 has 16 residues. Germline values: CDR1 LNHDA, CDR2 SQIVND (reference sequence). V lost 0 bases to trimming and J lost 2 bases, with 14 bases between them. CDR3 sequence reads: CASSIEGPDPPYEQYF. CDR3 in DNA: TGTGCCAGTAGTATAGAGGGGCCGGATCCCCCCTACGAGCAGTACTTC.

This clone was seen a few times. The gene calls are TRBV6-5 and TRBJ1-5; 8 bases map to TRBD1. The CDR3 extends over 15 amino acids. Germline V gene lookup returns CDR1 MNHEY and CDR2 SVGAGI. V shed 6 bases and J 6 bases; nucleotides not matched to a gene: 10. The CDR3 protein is CASSLLPGQGQPQHF. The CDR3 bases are TGTGCCAGCAGCTTATTACCTGGACAGGGTCAGCCCCAGCATTTT.

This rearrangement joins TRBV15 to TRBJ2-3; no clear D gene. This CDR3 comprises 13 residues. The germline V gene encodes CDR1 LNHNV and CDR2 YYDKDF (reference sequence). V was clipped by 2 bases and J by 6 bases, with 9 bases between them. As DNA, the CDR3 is TGTGCCACCAGCAGAAAGGTGGAGGATACGCAGTATTTT. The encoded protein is CATSRKVEDTQYF.

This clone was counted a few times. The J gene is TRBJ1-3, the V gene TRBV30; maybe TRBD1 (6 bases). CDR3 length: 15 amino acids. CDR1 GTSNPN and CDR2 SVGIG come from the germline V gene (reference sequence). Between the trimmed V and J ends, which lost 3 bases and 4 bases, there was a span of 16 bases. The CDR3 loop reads CAWSPRGALGNTIYF. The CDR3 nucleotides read TGTGCCTGGAGCCCCCGGGGGGCGCTCGGAAACACCATATATTTT.

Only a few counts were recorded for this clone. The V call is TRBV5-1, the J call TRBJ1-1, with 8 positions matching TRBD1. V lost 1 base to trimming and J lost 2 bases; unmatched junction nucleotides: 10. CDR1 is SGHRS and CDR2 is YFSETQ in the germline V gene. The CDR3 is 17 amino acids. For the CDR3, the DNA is TGCGCCAGCAGCTTGTCTACAGGGGGGAGGGCTAACACTGAAGCTTTCTTT. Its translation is CASSLSTGGRANTEAFF.

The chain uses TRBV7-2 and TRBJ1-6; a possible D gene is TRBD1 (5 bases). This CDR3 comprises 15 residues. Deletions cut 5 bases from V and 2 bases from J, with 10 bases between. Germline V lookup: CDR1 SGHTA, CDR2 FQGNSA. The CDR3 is CASSPQGTYNSPLHF. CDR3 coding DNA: TGTGCCAGCAGCCCCCAGGGTACCTATAATTCACCCCTCCACTTT.

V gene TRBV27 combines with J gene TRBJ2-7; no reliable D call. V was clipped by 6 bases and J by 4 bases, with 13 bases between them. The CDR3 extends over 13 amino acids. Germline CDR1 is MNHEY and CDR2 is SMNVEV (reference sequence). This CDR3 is CASSLGMEYEQYF. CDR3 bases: TGTGCCAGCAGCCTGGGTATGGAGTACGAGCAGTACTTC.

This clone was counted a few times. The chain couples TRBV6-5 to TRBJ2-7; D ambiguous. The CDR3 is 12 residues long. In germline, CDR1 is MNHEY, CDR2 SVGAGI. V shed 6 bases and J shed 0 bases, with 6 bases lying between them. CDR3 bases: TGTGCCAGCAGCCCTACCTCCTACGAGCAGTACTTC. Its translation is CASSPTSYEQYF.

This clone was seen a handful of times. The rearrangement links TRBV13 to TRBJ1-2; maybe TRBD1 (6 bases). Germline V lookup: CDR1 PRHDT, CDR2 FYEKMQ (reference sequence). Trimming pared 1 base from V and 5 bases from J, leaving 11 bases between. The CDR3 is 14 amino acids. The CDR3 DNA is TGTGCCAGCAGCTTAGCCCGACAGGCTTATGGCTACACCTTC. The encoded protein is CASSLARQAYGYTF.

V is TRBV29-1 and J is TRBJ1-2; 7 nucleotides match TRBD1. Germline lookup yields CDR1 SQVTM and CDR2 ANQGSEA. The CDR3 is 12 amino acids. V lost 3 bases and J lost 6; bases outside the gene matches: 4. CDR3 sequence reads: CSVDWDRDGYTF. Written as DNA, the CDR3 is TGCAGCGTTGATTGGGACAGAGATGGCTACACCTTC. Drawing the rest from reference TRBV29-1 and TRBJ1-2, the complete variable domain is SAVISQKPSRDICQRGTSLTIQCQVDSQVTMMFWYRQQPGQSLTLIATANQGSEATYESGFVIDKFPISRPNLTFSTLTVSNMSPEDSSIYLCSVDWDRDGYTFGSGTRLTVV.

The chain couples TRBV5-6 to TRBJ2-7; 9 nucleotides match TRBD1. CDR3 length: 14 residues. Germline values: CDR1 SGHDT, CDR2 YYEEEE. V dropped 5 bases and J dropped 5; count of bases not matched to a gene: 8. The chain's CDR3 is CASRRGTGLNEQYF. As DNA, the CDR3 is TGTGCCAGCAGGCGGGGGACAGGGCTCAACGAGCAGTACTTC.

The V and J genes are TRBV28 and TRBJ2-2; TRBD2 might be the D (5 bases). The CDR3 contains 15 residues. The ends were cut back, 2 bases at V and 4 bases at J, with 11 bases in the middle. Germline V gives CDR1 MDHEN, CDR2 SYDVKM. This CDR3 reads CASSLAGRGTGELFF. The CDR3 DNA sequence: TGTGCCAGCAGTTTAGCCGGACGGGGCACCGGGGAGCTGTTTTTT.

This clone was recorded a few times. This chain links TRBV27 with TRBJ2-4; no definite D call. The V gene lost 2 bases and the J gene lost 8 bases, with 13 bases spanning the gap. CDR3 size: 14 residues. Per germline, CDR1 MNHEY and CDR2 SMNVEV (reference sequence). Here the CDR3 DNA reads TGTGCCAGCAGTTTAGTCGGCAACCAGGACATTCAGTACTTC. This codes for CASSLVGNQDIQYF.

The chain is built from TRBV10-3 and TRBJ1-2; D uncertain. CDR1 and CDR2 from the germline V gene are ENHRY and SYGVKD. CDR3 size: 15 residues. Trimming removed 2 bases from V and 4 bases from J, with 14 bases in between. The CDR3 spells CAISETKAASYGYTF. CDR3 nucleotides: TGTGCCATCAGTGAGACGAAAGCGGCATCCTATGGCTACACCTTC.

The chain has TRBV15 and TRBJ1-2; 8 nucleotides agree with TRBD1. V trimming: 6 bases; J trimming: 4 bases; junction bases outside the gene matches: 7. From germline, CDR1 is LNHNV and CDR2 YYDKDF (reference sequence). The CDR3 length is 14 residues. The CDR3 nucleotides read TGTGCCACCAGAAACACCGACAGGGGCTATGGCTACACCTTC. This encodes CATRNTDRGYGYTF.

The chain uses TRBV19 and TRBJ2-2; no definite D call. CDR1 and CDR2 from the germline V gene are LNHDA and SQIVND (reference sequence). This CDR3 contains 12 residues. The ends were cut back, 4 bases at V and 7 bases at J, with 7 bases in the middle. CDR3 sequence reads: CASSTPSGELFF. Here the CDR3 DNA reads TGTGCCAGTAGTACCCCCAGCGGGGAGCTGTTTTTT.

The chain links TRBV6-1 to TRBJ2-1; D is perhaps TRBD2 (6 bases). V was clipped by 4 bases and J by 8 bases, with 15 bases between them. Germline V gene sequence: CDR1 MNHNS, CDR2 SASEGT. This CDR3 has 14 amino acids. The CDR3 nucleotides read TGTGCCAGCAGTGGGGACTGGGCGCTCGATGAGCAGTTCTTC. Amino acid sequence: CASSGDWALDEQFF.

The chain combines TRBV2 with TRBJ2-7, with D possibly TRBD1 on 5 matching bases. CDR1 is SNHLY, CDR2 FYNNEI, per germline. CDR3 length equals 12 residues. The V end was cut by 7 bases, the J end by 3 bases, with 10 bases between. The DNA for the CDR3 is TGTGCCAGCAACGACAGACACTACGAGCAGTACTTC. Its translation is CASNDRHYEQYF.

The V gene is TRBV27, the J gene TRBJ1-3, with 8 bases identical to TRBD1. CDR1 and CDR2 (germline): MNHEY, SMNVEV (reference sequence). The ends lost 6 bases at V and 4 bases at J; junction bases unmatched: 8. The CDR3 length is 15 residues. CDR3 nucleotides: TGTGCCAGCAGGCGGACAGGGACAGGAGGAAACACCATATATTTT. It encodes CASRRTGTGGNTIYF.

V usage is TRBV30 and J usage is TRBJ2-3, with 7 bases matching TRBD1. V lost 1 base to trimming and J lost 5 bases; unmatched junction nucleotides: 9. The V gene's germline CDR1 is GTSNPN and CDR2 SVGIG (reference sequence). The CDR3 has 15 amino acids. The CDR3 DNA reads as TGTGCCTGGAGTGGTCCAGGGGGAAATTTAGATACGCAGTATTTT. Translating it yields CAWSGPGGNLDTQYF.

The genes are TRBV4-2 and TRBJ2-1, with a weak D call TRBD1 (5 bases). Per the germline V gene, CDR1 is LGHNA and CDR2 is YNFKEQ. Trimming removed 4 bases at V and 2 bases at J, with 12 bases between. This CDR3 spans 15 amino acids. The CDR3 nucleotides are TGTGCCAGCAGCCCGGACAAGAACGCCTACAATGAGCAGTTCTTC. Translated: CASSPDKNAYNEQFF.

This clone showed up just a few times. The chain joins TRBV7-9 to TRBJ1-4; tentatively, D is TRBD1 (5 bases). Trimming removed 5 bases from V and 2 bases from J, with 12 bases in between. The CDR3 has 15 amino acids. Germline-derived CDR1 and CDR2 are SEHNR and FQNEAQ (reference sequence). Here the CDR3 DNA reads TGTGCCAGCAGCGCAGACAGTACGACTAATGAAAAACTGTTTTTT. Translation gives CASSADSTTNEKLFF.

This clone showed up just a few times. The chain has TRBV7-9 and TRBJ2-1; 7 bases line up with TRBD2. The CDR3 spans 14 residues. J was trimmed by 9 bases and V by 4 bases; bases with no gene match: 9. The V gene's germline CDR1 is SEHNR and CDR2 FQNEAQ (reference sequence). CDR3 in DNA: TGTGCCAGCAGCTCCCAACTAGCGAACGGTGAGCAGTTCTTC. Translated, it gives CASSSQLANGEQFF.

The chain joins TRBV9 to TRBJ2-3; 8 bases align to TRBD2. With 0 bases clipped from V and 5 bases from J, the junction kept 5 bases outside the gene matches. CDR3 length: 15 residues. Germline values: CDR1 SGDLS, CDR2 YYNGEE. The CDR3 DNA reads TGTGCCAGCAGCGTAGCGGGGGGGCGTATAGATACGCAGTATTTT. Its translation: CASSVAGGRIDTQYF.